This T cell receptor (beta chain) appears in the sequencing data of a study of OX40 agonist ivuxolimab in advanced cancers. Assay used: immunoSEQ multiplex PCR; TCRdb lists only in-frame clones, some missing. The sample holds 48,000 or so clones, 85% to 90% seen once. Germline CDR1 SGHRS, CDR2 YFSETQ. The CDR3 covers 20 residues. V dropped 0 bases and J dropped 1; count of bases not matched to a gene: 16. Blood was sampled at baseline, cycle 4 day 1, and cycle 7 day 1. The sample in question was CD4+ or CD8+ T cells sorted from blood, obtained in a trial of the OX40 agonist ivuxolimab. The chain uses TRBV5-1 and TRBJ2-5; TRBD2 agrees at 9 bases. This clonotype was sampled from an adult with an advanced solid tumor such as melanoma, head and neck, liver or kidney cancer. CDR3 coding DNA: TGCGCCAGCAGCTTGGGTAAGGGTAGCGGGGGCCTCGGTGGCCAAGAGACCCAGTACTTC. This translates into CASSLGKGSGGLGGQETQYF.